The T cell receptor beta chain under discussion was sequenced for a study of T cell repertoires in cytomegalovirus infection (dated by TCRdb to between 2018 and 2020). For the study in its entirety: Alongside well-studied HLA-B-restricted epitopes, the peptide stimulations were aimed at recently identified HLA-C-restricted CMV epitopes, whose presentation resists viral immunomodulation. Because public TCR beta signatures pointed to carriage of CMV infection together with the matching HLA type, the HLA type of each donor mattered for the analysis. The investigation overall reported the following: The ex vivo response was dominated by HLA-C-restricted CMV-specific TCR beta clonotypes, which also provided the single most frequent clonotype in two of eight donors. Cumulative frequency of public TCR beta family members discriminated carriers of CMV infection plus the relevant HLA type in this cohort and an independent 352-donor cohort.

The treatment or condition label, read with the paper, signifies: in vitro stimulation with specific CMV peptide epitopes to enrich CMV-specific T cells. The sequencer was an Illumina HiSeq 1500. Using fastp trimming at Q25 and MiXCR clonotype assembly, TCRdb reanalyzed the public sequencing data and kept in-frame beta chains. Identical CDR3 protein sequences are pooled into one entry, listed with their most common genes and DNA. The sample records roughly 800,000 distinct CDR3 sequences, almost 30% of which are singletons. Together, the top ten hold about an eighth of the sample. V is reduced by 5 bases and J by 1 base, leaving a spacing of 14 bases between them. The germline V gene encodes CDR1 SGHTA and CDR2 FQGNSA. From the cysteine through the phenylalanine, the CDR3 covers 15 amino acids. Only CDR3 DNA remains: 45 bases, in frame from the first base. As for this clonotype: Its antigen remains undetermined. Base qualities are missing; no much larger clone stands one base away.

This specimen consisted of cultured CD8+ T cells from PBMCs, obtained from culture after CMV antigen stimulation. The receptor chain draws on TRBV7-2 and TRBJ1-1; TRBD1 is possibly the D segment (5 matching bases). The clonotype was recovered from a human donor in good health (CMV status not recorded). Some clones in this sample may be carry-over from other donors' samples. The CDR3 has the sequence CASSHTGRSNTEAFF. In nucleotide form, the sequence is TGTGCCAGCAGCCACACGGGACGGTCGAACACTGAAGCTTTCTTT.